This TCR beta chain is drawn from a study of cytomegalovirus exposure and HLA in healthy donors. Study findings and constraints: TCR clusters originating in the first cohort tended to co-occur in the approximately 120 validation repertoires, according to a later analysis.

With 0 bases removed from V and 2 bases from J, the gap between germline ends came to 8 bases. CDR1 LGHNA and CDR2 YNFKEQ come from the germline V gene. The CDR3 totals 14 residues. This table comes from immunoSEQ multiplex PCR, and its TCRdb copy is limited to in-frame clones, with some not included. This sample carries about 190,000 clones, approximately 84% of them seen once, and the ten largest clones take under 7.5%. Concerning this clone: No antigen is known for it.

The clonotype was recovered from a young man in good health and CMV-seropositive. The chain links TRBV4-2 to TRBJ2-7; D gene unclear. Source material: PBMCs. The CDR3 DNA follows: TGTGCCAGCAGCCAAGATGAGGCCACCTACGAGCAGTACTTC. This sequence encodes CASSQDEATYEQYF.